This TCR beta chain was recovered during a study of shared clonotypes between healthy human individuals. A note on this clone: What it binds is unknown.

Findings of the study overall: Some naive CD4 clonotypes, around 5%, turned up in common across a handful of donors.

CDR1 is SGDLS and CDR2 is YYNGEE in the germline V gene. The CDR3 totals 16 residues. Trimming took 1 base from V and 3 from J, leaving 16 bases between them. Generated by immunoSEQ multiplex PCR, the TCRdb table keeps only in-frame clones and is missing some. The table lists about 1 million clones, roughly 80% of them singletons. The rearrangement uses TRBV9 and TRBJ1-2; perhaps TRBD1 as D (6 bases). Sequenced material: memory CD4+ T cells sorted from blood. Subset indicated: CD45RA-negative fraction. The TCR comes from a man younger than 35 in good health. This CDR3 reads CASSVPERGADYGYTF. CDR3 bases: TGTGCCAGCAGCGTACCCGAACGGGGGGCCGACTATGGCTACACCTTC.